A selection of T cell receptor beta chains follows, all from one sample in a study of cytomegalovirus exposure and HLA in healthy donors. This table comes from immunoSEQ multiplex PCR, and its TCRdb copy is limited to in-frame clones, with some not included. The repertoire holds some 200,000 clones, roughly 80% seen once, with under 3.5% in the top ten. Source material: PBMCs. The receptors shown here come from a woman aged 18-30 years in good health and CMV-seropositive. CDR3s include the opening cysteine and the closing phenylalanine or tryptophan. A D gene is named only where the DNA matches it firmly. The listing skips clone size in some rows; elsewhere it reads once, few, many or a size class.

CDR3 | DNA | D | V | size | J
CASSPVANTEAFF | TGTGCCAGCAGCCCAGTTGCTAACACTGAAGCTTTCTTT | NA | TRBV11-2 | NA | TRBJ1-1
CASSTGRSGGASTQYF | TGTGCCAGCAGCACCGGCCGCAGCGGGGGGGCAAGTACGCAGTATTTT | TRBD2 | TRBV7-9 | NA | TRBJ2-3
CASSFQGAEGYTF | TGTGCCAGCAGCTTTCAGGGGGCGGAGGGCTACACCTTC | TRBD1 | TRBV7-3 | NA | TRBJ1-2
CASSPRALHEGSGANVLTF | TGTGCCAGCAGCCCACGAGCACTACATGAGGGCTCTGGGGCCAACGTCCTGACTTTC | NA | TRBV7-8 | NA | TRBJ2-6
CASSLSDYGYTF | TGTGCCAGTAGCCTAAGCGACTATGGCTACACCTTC | NA | TRBV19 | once | TRBJ1-2
CASQNTGELFF | TGTGCCAGTCAGAACACCGGGGAGCTGTTTTTT | NA | TRBV6-5 | NA | TRBJ2-2
CASSQPGTAQETQYF | TGCGCCAGCAGCCAACCCGGGACAGCCCAAGAGACCCAGTACTTC | TRBD1 | TRBV4-1 | NA | TRBJ2-5
CASREEGFGYTF | TGTGCCAGCAGGGAGGAGGGGTTTGGCTACACCTTC | NA | TRBV2 | NA | TRBJ1-2
CATGRGTDTQYF | TGTGCCACTGGAAGGGGTACAGATACGCAGTATTTT | NA | TRBV7-9 | NA | TRBJ2-3
CASSSQRGARTGELFF | TGTGCCAGCAGCTCCCAGCGGGGGGCGAGAACCGGGGAGCTGTTTTTT | TRBD2 | TRBV5-6 | NA | TRBJ2-2
CASSEGSPTGNTIYF | TGTGCCAGCAGTGAAGGGAGTCCGACAGGGAACACCATATATTTT | TRBD1 | TRBV6-1 | NA | TRBJ1-3
CASSLVDREKLFF | TGCGCCAGCAGCTTGGTAGATCGGGAGAAACTGTTTTTT | NA | TRBV5-1 | NA | TRBJ1-4
CASSFPGGTIYF | TGTGCCAGCAGCTTCCCGGGGGGCACCATATATTTT | NA | TRBV14 | once | TRBJ1-3
CASSARLNTDTQYF | TGTGCCAGCAGCGCCCGACTCAACACAGATACGCAGTATTTT | NA | TRBV9 | NA | TRBJ2-3
CASTQGSYEQYF | TGTGCCAGCACCCAGGGATCCTACGAGCAGTACTTC | NA | TRBV6-5 | NA | TRBJ2-7
CASSEQTNYGYTF | TGTGCCAGCAGTGAACAGACTAACTATGGCTACACCTTC | NA | TRBV6-1 | NA | TRBJ1-2
CASSLGQGQQYF | TGCGCCAGCAGCTTGGGACAGGGCCAGCAGTACTTC | TRBD1 | TRBV5-1 | NA | TRBJ2-7
CASSQAGTSGNEQFF | TGTGCCAGCAGCCAAGCCGGGACTAGCGGAAATGAGCAGTTCTTC | TRBD2 | TRBV14 | NA | TRBJ2-1
CASSSNRGYNEQFF | TGTGCCAGCAGCTCAAACAGGGGATACAATGAGCAGTTCTTC | TRBD1 | TRBV11-2 | once | TRBJ2-1
CASSGPGRFGEQYF | TGTGCCAGCAGTGGTCCGGGTCGGTTTGGCGAGCAGTACTTC | NA | TRBV2 | NA | TRBJ2-7
CSVHRQGAAFF | TGCAGCGTCCACAGACAGGGGGCAGCTTTCTTT | TRBD1 | TRBV29-1 | NA | TRBJ1-1
CASGFQGQPQHF | TGTGCCAGCGGATTCCAGGGCCAGCCCCAGCATTTT | NA | TRBV6-1 | once | TRBJ1-5
CASTKTGDYGYTF | TGTGCCAGCACGAAGACAGGGGACTATGGCTACACCTTC | TRBD1 | TRBV2 | NA | TRBJ1-2
CASSLAGGTVTDTQYF | TGTGCCAGCAGCTTGGCCGGGGGGACGGTCACAGATACGCAGTATTTT | TRBD2 | TRBV7-8 | NA | TRBJ2-3
CATNVLLQETQYF | TGTGCCACCAACGTCCTACTGCAAGAGACCCAGTACTTC | NA | TRBV6-1 | NA | TRBJ2-5
CASSLYRDSSGELFF | TGTGCCAGCAGTTTATACAGGGACAGTTCCGGGGAGCTGTTTTTT | TRBD1 | TRBV28 | once | TRBJ2-2
CASSDLMKGGSTEAFF | TGCGCCAGCAGCGACCTGATGAAGGGGGGGTCGACTGAAGCTTTCTTT | NA | TRBV5-1 | NA | TRBJ1-1
CASSIVGRGYTF | TGTGCCAGTAGTATAGTGGGGCGTGGCTACACCTTC | NA | TRBV19 | NA | TRBJ1-2
CAIRGGPPGNTIYF | TGTGCCATCAGGGGAGGGCCCCCTGGAAACACCATATATTTT | NA | TRBV10-3 | few | TRBJ1-3
CASSIAGDSPLHF | TGTGCCAGTAGTATCGCGGGTGATTCACCCCTCCACTTT | NA | TRBV19 | NA | TRBJ1-6
CSVDVAGESYEQYF | TGCAGCGTTGATGTAGCGGGGGAATCCTACGAGCAGTACTTC | TRBD2 | TRBV29-1 | NA | TRBJ2-7
CASSLGKGGAYNSPLHF | TGTGCCAGCAGCTTAGGGAAAGGGGGGGCCTATAATTCACCCCTCCACTTT | NA | TRBV7-9 | NA | TRBJ1-6
CASSQELGGSYEQYF | TGCGCCAGCAGCCAAGAGCTAGGAGGGTCCTACGAGCAGTACTTC | NA | TRBV4-3 | NA | TRBJ2-7